This T cell receptor (beta chain) is from a study of T cell responses to AZD1222 COVID-19 vaccine. This CDR3 is built from 14 residues. CDR1 is SGHDT, CDR2 YYEEEE, per germline. V shed 4 bases and J 2 bases; nucleotides not matched to a gene: 5. Libraries were prepared by immunoSEQ multiplex PCR; TCRdb keeps only in-frame clonotypes and omits some of them. Here the sample spans over 110,000 clones, about 92% being singletons. The chain is built from TRBV5-6 and TRBJ1-1; 7 bases match TRBD1. This material consisted of peripheral blood, taken on day 0 of AZD1222 vaccination. This TCR was recovered from an adult in good health. Written as DNA, the CDR3 is TGTGCCAGCAGCCCGGGACAGTATAACACTGAAGCTTTCTTT. It yields the protein CASSPGQYNTEAFF.